A selection of T cell receptor beta chains follows, all from one sample in a study of technical replicates of blood from several donors. The protocol was immunoSEQ multiplex PCR, while the TCRdb copy is restricted to in-frame clones and leaves out a portion. The sample holds tens of thousands of clones, about 95% seen once. Sequencing was carried out using T cells isolated from PBMCs. The receptors originated from a human donor in good health. Both conserved end residues are part of each CDR3. D genes are given only for firm matches. Clone size is not always given. Where it is, it says once, few, many or a class for expanded clones.

CDR3,DNA,size,J,V,D
CASSPLAASSYNEQFF,TGTGCCAGCAGTCCTTTAGCGGCTAGCTCCTACAATGAGCAGTTCTTC,NA,TRBJ2-1,TRBV6-4,NA
CASSSRVSVDTQYF,TGCGCCAGCAGCTCCAGGGTTTCCGTAGATACGCAGTATTTT,NA,TRBJ2-3,TRBV5-1,NA
CASSLVGGYNEQFF,TGTGCCAGCAGCTTAGTGGGCGGGTACAATGAGCAGTTCTTC,NA,TRBJ2-1,TRBV7-6,NA
CASKWWQDRGLSRDYTF,TGTGCCAGCAAATGGTGGCAGGACAGGGGGCTTTCTAGGGACTACACCTTC,NA,TRBJ1-2,TRBV7-2,TRBD1
CASSPFSNRGLANEKLFF,TGTGCCAGCAGCCCTTTCTCGAACAGGGGGCTGGCTAATGAAAAACTGTTTTTT,once,TRBJ1-4,TRBV14,TRBD1
CASSPTWSLSSYEQYF,TGTGCCAGCAGCCCGACGTGGAGCTTAAGCTCCTACGAGCAGTACTTC,NA,TRBJ2-7,TRBV27,NA
CASSHGTSPDNEQFF,TGTGCCAGCAGCCACGGGACTAGCCCGGACAATGAGCAGTTCTTC,NA,TRBJ2-1,TRBV9,TRBD2
CASSQGRSLSTDTQYF,TGCGCCAGCAGCCAAGGTCGCAGTCTTAGCACAGATACGCAGTATTTT,NA,TRBJ2-3,TRBV4-1,NA
CASSLERGGTEAFF,TGTGCCAGCAGCTTAGAAAGAGGGGGAACTGAAGCTTTCTTT,NA,TRBJ1-1,TRBV7-2,NA
CASSTGTAPYQETQYF,TGTGCCAGTAGTACTGGGACAGCTCCGTACCAAGAGACCCAGTACTTC,NA,TRBJ2-5,TRBV19,TRBD1
CARSGGAYNEQFF,TGTGCCCGTAGCGGGGGAGCTTACAATGAGCAGTTCTTC,once,TRBJ2-1,TRBV30,TRBD2
CSVAQGLGNTEAFF,TGCAGCGTAGCACAGGGCCTAGGGAACACTGAAGCTTTCTTT,NA,TRBJ1-1,TRBV29-1,NA
CASSMRSGRSQETQYF,TGTGCCAGTAGTATGCGGAGCGGGAGATCCCAAGAGACCCAGTACTTC,NA,TRBJ2-5,TRBV19,TRBD2
CASGLEDSLNTEAFF,TGTGCCAGCGGACTAGAGGACAGCTTGAACACTGAAGCTTTCTTT,NA,TRBJ1-1,TRBV28,NA
CASSRTSGGPSYNEQFF,TGCGCCAGCAGCCGGACTAGCGGGGGGCCCTCCTACAATGAGCAGTTCTTC,NA,TRBJ2-1,TRBV4-1,TRBD2
CASSQSFGTGRTYEQYF,TGCGCCAGCAGTCAATCGTTCGGGACTGGAAGAACCTACGAGCAGTACTTC,once,TRBJ2-7,TRBV23-1,NA
CASSLVTNEQYF,TGTGCCAGCAGCTTGGTAACAAACGAGCAGTACTTC,NA,TRBJ2-7,TRBV5-4,NA
CASSSNPGTSFPTDTQYF,TGCGCCAGCAGCTCAAACCCCGGGACTAGCTTTCCCACAGATACGCAGTATTTT,NA,TRBJ2-3,TRBV5-1,TRBD2